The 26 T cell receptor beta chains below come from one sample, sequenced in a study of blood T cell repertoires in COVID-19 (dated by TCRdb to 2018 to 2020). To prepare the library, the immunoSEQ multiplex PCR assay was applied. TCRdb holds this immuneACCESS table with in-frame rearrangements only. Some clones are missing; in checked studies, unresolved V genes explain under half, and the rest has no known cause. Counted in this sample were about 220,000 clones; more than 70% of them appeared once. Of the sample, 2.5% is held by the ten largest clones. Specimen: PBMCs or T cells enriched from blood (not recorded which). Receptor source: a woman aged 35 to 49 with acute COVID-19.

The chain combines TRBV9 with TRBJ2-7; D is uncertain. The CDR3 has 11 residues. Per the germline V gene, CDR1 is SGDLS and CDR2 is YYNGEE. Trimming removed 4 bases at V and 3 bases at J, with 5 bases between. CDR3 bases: TGTGCCAGCAGCATACTCTACGAGCAGTACTTC. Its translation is CASSILYEQYF.

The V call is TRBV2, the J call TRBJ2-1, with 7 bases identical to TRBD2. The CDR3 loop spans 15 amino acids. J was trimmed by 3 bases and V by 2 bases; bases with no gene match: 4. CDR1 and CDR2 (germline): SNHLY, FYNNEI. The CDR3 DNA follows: TGTGCCAGCAGTGAATTTAAGCGGGACTACAATGAGCAGTTCTTC. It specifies CASSEFKRDYNEQFF.

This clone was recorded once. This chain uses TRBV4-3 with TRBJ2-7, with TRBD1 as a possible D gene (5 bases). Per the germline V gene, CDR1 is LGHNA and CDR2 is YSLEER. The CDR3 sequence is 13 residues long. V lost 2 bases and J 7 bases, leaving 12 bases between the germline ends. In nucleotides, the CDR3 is TGCGCCAGCAGCCAACAACAGGCCATGGAGCAGTACTTC. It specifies CASSQQQAMEQYF.

CDR3: CASSSGQSGGNEQFF. The CDR3 bases are TGCGCCAGCAGCTCAGGACAGTCGGGGGGAAATGAGCAGTTCTTC. The V gene is TRBV5-1, the J gene TRBJ2-1; maybe TRBD2 (7 bases). V was shortened by 3 bases and J by 7 bases, with 17 bases between the two germline ends. The germline gives CDR1 SGHRS, CDR2 YFSETQ. The CDR3 length is 15 residues.

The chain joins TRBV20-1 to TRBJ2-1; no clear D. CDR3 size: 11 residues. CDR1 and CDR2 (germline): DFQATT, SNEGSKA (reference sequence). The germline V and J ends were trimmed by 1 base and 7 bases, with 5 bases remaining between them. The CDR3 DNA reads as TGCAGTGCTAGAGCCAGGAATGAGCAGTTCTTC. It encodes CSARARNEQFF.

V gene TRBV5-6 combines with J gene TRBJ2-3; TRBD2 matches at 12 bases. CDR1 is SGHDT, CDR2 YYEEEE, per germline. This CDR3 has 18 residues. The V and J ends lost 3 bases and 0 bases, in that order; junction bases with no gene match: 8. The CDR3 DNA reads TGTGCCAGCAGCTCTGGCCTAGCGGGGGGGTTAAGCACAGATACGCAGTATTTT. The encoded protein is CASSSGLAGGLSTDTQYF.

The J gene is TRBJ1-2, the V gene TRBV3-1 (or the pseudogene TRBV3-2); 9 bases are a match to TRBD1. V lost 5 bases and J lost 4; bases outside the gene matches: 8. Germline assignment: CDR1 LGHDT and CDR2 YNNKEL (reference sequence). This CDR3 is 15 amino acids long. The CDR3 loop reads CASSFPGQGPYGYTF. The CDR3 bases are TGTGCCAGCAGCTTCCCGGGACAGGGCCCCTATGGCTACACCTTC.

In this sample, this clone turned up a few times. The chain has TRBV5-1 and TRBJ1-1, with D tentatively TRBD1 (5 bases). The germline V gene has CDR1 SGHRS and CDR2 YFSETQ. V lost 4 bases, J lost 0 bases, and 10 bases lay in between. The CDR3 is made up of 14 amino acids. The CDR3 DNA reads TGCGCCAGCAGCCCGGGACTATTGAACACTGAAGCTTTCTTT. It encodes CASSPGLLNTEAFF.

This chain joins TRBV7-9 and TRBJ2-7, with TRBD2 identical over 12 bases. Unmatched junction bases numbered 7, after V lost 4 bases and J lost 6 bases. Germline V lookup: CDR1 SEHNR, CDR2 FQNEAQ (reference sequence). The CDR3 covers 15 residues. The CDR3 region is CASSSLAGGPVEQYF. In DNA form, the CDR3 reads TGTGCCAGCAGCTCCCTAGCGGGGGGGCCCGTCGAGCAGTACTTC. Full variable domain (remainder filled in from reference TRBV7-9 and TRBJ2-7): DTGVSQNPRHKITKRGQNVTFRCDPISEHNRLYWYRQTLGQGPEFLTYFQNEAQLEKSRLLSDRFSAERPKGSFSTLEIQRTEQGDSAMYLCASSSLAGGPVEQYFGPGTRLTVT.

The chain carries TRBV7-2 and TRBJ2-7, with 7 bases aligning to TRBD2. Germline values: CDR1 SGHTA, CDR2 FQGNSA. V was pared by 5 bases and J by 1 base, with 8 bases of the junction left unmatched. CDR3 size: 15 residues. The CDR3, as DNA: TGTGCCAGCAGCACGAGGAGCGGGGTTTCCTACGAGCAGTACTTC. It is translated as CASSTRSGVSYEQYF. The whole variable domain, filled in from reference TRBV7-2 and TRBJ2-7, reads GAGVSQSPSNKVTEKGKDVELRCDPISGHTALYWYRQSLGQGLEFLIYFQGNSAPDKSGLPSDRFSAERTGGSVSTLTIQRTQQEDSAVYLCASSTRSGVSYEQYFGPGTRLTVT.

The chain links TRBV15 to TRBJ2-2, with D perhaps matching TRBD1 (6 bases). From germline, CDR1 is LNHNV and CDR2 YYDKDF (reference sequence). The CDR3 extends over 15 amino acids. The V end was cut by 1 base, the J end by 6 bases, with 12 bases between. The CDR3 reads CATSRGAGAAGELFF. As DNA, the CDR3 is TGTGCCACCAGCAGAGGTGCAGGGGCCGCCGGGGAGCTGTTTTTT.

The CDR3 here is CASSSGGAETQYF. CDR3 bases: TGCGCCAGCAGCTCCGGCGGGGCAGAGACCCAGTACTTC. V gene TRBV5-1 combines with J gene TRBJ2-5, with a tentative D call TRBD2 (6 bases). There are 13 residues in the CDR3. The germline V gene has CDR1 SGHRS and CDR2 YFSETQ. The ends were cut back, 3 bases at V and 4 bases at J, with 10 bases in the middle.

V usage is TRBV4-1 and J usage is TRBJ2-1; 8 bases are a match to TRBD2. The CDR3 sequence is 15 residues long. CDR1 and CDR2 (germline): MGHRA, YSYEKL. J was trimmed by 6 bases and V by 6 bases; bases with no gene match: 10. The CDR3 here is CASRPAGLVANEQFF. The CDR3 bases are TGCGCCAGCAGACCGGCGGGACTAGTGGCCAATGAGCAGTTCTTC.

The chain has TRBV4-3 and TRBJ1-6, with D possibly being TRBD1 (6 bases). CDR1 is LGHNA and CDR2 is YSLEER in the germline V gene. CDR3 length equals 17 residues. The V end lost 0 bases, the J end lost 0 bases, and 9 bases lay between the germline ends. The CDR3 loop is CASSQERQASYNSPLHF. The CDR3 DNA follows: TGCGCCAGCAGCCAAGAACGACAGGCCTCCTATAATTCACCCCTCCACTTT.

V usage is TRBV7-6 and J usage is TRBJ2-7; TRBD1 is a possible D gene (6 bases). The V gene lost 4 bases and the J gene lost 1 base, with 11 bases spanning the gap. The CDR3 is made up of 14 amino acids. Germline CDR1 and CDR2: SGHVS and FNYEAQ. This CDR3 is CASSSMTGSYEQYF. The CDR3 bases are TGTGCCAGCAGCTCAATGACAGGTTCCTACGAGCAGTACTTC.

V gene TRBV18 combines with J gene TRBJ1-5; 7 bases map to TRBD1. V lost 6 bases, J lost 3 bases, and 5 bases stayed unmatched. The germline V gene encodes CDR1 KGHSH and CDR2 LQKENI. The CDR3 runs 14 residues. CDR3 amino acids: CASSPGQLNQPQHF. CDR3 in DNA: TGTGCCAGCTCGCCGGGACAGCTCAATCAGCCCCAGCATTTT.

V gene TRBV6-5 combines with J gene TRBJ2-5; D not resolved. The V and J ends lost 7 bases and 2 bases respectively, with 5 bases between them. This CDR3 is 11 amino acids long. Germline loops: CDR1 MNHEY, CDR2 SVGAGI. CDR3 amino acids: CASTRQETQYF. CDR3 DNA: TGTGCCAGCACCAGGCAAGAGACCCAGTACTTC.

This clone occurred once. The CDR3 region has the DNA TGTGCCAGCAGCGTAGAAGGACTAGCGGGGTGGCGAGCAGATACGCAGTATTTT. This encodes CASSVEGLAGWRADTQYF. The genes are TRBV9 and TRBJ2-3; 12 bases map to TRBD2. J gave up 4 bases and V 0 bases, and 9 bases lay outside the gene matches. CDR1 is SGDLS and CDR2 is YYNGEE in the germline V gene. CDR3 size: 18 residues.

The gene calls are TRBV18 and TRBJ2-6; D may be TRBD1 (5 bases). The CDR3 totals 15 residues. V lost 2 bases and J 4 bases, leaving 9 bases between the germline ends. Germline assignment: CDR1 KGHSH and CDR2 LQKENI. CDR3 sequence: CASSPGAEGANVLTF. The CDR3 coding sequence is TGTGCCAGCTCACCAGGGGCGGAAGGGGCCAACGTCCTGACTTTC.

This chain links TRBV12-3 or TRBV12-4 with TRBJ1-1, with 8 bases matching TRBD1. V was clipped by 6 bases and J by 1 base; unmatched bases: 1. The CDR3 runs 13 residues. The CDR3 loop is CASRGTGNTEAFF. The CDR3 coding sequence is TGTGCCAGCAGGGGGACAGGGAACACTGAAGCTTTCTTT.

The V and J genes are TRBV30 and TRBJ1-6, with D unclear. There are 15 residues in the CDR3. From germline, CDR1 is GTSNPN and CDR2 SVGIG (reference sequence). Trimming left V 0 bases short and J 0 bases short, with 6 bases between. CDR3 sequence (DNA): TGTGCCTGGAGTGTACTGAGCTCCTATAATTCACCCCTCCACTTT. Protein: CAWSVLSSYNSPLHF.

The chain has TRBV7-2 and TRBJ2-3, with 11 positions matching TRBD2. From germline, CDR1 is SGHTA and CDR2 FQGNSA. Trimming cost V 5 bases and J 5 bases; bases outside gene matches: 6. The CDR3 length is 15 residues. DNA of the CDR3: TGTGCCAGCAGCGTTAGCGGGGGGGCGGGAGATACGCAGTATTTT. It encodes CASSVSGGAGDTQYF.

Written as DNA, the CDR3 is TGTGCCAGCAGCTCAGACAGGGTGTCTGGAAACACCATATATTTT. Its translation: CASSSDRVSGNTIYF. This chain uses TRBV7-9 with TRBJ1-3; 7 bases match TRBD1. The V and J ends lost 4 bases and 1 base, in that order; junction bases with no gene match: 4. This CDR3 comprises 15 residues. Germline-derived CDR1 and CDR2 are SEHNR and FQNEAQ (reference sequence).

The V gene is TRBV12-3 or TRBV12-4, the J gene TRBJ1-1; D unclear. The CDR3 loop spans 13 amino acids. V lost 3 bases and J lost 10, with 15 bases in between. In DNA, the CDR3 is TGTGCCAGCAGTTTGTCGGGGTCCTCAGGAGCTTTCTTT. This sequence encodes CASSLSGSSGAFF.

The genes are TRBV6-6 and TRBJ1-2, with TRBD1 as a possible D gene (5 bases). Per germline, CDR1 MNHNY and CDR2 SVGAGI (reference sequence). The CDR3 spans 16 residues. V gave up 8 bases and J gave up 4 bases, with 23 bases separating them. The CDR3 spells CASSAGAGGESYGYTF. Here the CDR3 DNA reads TGTGCCAGCTCCGCCGGGGCCGGGGGAGAGTCCTATGGCTACACCTTC.

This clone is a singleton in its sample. CDR3 DNA sequence: TGTGCCAGCAGCTTCGGGCTAGCGGGACCAGATACGCAGTATTTT. Residues: CASSFGLAGPDTQYF. The chain has TRBV11-2 and TRBJ2-3; 9 positions agree with TRBD2. Per germline, CDR1 SGHAT and CDR2 FQNNGV. V shed 3 bases, J shed 4 bases, and the junction held 5 bases outside the gene matches. CDR3 size: 15 residues. Full variable domain (remainder filled in from reference TRBV11-2 and TRBJ2-3): EAGVAQSPRYKIIEKRQSVAFWCNPISGHATLYWYQQILGQGPKLLIQFQNNGVVDDSQLPKDRFSAERLKGVDSTLKIQPAKLEDSAVYLCASSFGLAGPDTQYFGPGTRLTVL.